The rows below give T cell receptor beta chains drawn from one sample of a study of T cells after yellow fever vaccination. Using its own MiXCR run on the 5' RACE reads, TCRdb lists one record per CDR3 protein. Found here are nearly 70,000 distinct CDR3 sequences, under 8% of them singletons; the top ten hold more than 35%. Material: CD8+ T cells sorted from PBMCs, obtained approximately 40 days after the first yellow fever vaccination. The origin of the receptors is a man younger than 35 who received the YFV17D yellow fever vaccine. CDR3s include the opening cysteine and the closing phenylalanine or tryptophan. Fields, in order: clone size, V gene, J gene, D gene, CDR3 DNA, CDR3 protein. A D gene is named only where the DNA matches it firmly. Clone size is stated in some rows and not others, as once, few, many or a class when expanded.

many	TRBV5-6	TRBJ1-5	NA	TGTGCCAGCAGCGTTGCAACAGTTGGGCCCCAGCATTTT	CASSVATVGPQHF
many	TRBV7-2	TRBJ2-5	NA	TGTGCCAGCAGCTCTGAGTGTTGCTGGTCAGAGACCCAGTACTTC	CASSSECCWSETQYF
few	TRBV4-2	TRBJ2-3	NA	TGTGCCAGCAGCCAAAGGAGGGGGCCGTCATCGGAAGGCACAGATACGCAGTATTTT	CASSQRRGPSSEGTDTQYF
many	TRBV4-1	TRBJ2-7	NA	TGCGCCAGCAGCCAAGGGCCGGGTCGGTCCTACGAGCAGTACTTC	CASSQGPGRSYEQYF
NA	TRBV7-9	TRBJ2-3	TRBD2	TGTGCCAGCAGCTTAGTACTAGCGGGGTTCACAGATACGCAGTATTTT	CASSLVLAGFTDTQYF
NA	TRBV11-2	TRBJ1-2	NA	TGTGCCAGCAGCCCACGCCCGCCCATCGGGGGAGCTAACTATGGCTACACCTTC	CASSPRPPIGGANYGYTF
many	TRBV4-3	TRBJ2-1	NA	TGCGCCAGCAGCCAAGGTACCAGTTACAATGAGCAGTTCTTC	CASSQGTSYNEQFF
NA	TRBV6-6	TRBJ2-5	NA	TGTGCCAGCAGTTACAATGTGGAGACCCAGTACTTC	CASSYNVETQYF
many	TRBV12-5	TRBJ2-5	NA	TGTGCTAGTGGTTTGAACGGTAGGCCTCAAGAGACCCAGTACTTC	CASGLNGRPQETQYF
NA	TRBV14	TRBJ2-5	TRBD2	TGTGCCAGCAGCCAAGTGGGCCCCGGGACTAGGGACGAAGAGACCCAGTACTTC	CASSQVGPGTRDEETQYF